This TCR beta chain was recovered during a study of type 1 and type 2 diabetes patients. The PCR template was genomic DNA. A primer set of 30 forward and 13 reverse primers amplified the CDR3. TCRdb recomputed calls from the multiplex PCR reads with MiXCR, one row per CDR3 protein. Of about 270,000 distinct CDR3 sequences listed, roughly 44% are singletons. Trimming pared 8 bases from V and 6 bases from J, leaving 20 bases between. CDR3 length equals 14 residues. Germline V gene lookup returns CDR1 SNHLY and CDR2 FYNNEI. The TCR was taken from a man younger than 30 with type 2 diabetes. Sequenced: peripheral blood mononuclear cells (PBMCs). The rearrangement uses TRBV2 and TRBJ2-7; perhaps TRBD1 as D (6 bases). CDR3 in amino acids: CASLIQGTTGEQYF. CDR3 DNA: TGTGCCAGCTTGATACAGGGTACAACGGGCGAGCAGTACTTC. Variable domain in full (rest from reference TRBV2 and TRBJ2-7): EPEVTQTPSHQVTQMGQEVILRCVPISNHLYFYWYRQILGQKVEFLVSFYNNEISEKSEIFDDQFSVERPDGSNFTLKIRSTKLEDSAMYFCASLIQGTTGEQYFGPGTRLTVT.